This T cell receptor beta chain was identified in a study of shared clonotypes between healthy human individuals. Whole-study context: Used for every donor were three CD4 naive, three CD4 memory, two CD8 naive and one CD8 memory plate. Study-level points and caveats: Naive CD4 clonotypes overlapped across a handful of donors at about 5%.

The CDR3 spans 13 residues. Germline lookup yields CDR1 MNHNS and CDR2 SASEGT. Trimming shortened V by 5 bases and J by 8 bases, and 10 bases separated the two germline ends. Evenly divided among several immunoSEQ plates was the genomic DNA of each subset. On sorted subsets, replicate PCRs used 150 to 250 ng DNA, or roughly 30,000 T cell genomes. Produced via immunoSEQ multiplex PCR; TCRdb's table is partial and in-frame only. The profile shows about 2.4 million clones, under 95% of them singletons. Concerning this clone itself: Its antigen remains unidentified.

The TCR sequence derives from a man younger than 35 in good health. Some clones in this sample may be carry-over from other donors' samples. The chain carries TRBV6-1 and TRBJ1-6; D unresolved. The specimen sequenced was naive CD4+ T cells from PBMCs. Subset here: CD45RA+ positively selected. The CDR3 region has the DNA TGTGCCAGCAGTATACCTGGGGATTCACCCCTCCACTTT. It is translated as CASSIPGDSPLHF.